The 25 T cell receptor beta chains below all came from one sample that was sequenced in a study of blood T cell repertoires in COVID-19. Only in-frame clones appear in the TCRdb table, and some are missing; sequencing was by immunoSEQ multiplex PCR. There are fewer than 200,000 clones in the sample; more than 80% occur only once, and less than 15% lies in the top ten. The material sequenced was peripheral blood. Receptor source: a woman older than 75 with COVID-19, enrolled during active disease.

The chain carries TRBV27 and TRBJ2-1; D perhaps matches TRBD1 (7 bases). The germline V and J ends were trimmed by 7 bases and 4 bases, with 14 bases remaining between them. The length of the CDR3 is 14 residues. Germline loops: CDR1 MNHEY, CDR2 SMNVEV (reference sequence). The CDR3 DNA reads TGTGCCAGCACCGACAGGGAGGCTTACAATGAGCAGTTCTTC. Protein product: CASTDREAYNEQFF.

CDR3 nucleotide sequence: TGTGCCAGCAGTTACCTAGCGGGGAACAATGAGCAGTTCTTC. This codes for CASSYLAGNNEQFF. V and J are TRBV27 and TRBJ2-1, with 9 bases that match TRBD2. The germline V gene has CDR1 MNHEY and CDR2 SMNVEV (reference sequence). The V and J ends lost 4 bases and 5 bases, in that order; junction bases with no gene match: 3. The CDR3 loop spans 14 amino acids.

The J gene is TRBJ1-2, the V gene TRBV6-2 or TRBV6-3; no clear D. Trimming stripped 4 bases from V and 7 bases from J, with 10 bases between. The germline CDR1 and CDR2 sequences are MNHEY and SVGEGT. The CDR3 extends over 12 amino acids. CDR3 protein: CASSSGLLGYTF. CDR3 nucleotide sequence: TGTGCCAGCAGTTCCGGTCTTCTTGGCTACACCTTC.

The chain employs TRBV6-5 and TRBJ1-5; 7 bases match TRBD1. The CDR3 has 15 residues. The V gene end was trimmed by 6 bases and the J gene end by 5 bases; junction bases not matched to a gene: 10. CDR1 and CDR2 from the germline V gene are MNHEY and SVGAGI. The CDR3 region is CASSVDRVHDQPQHF. DNA for the CDR3: TGTGCCAGCAGCGTCGACAGGGTACATGATCAGCCCCAGCATTTT.

The chain combines TRBV24-1 with TRBJ2-1, with 12 bases that match TRBD2. CDR1 is KGHDR and CDR2 is SFDVKD in the germline V gene. The CDR3 is made up of 18 amino acids. Trimming at V came to 2 bases and at J to 9 bases, leaving 13 bases not matched to a gene. The CDR3 protein is CATSDSRTSGVTGIEQFF. The CDR3 DNA is TGTGCCACCAGTGATTCCCGGACTAGCGGGGTCACAGGGATTGAGCAGTTCTTC.

This clone occurred once. The V and J genes are TRBV4-1 and TRBJ2-5; 9 bases align to TRBD1. The trim removed 5 bases at V and 9 bases at J, leaving 10 bases unmatched. The CDR3 consists of 14 residues. The germline V gene encodes CDR1 MGHRA and CDR2 YSYEKL. This CDR3 reads CASSLGQGIGAQYF. CDR3 nucleotide sequence: TGCGCCAGCAGCTTGGGACAGGGCATAGGGGCCCAGTACTTC.

This chain joins TRBV4-1 and TRBJ1-5; TRBD1 aligns across 10 bases. V lost 2 bases and J lost 6; bases outside the gene matches: 10. Germline V CDR1 and CDR2: MGHRA, YSYEKL. The CDR3 covers 17 residues. CDR3 DNA sequence: TGCGCCAGCAGCCAATACAGGGACAGGGGAGGCCGTCAGCCCCAGCATTTT. Encoded protein: CASSQYRDRGGRQPQHF.

This rearrangement joins TRBV2 to TRBJ1-3; 9 bases line up with TRBD1. The CDR3 sequence is 15 residues long. The J segment lost 2 bases and the V segment lost 8 bases, leaving 7 bases of the junction unmatched. The V gene's germline CDR1 is SNHLY and CDR2 FYNNEI. This chain's CDR3 is CASGLTGGPGNTIYF. DNA of the CDR3: TGTGCCAGCGGCTTGACAGGGGGGCCTGGAAACACCATATATTTT.

The sample holds one count of this clone. The CDR3 DNA is TGCGCCAGCAGCCCGCGACTCACAGCGGCCTACGAGCAGTACTTC. Its translation is CASSPRLTAAYEQYF. The V gene is TRBV4-1, the J gene TRBJ2-7; D may be TRBD2 (5 bases). CDR1 and CDR2 from the germline V gene are MGHRA and YSYEKL. This CDR3 region has 15 residues. V dropped 4 bases and J dropped 2 bases, with 15 bases sitting between them.

The gene calls are TRBV4-2 and TRBJ1-2, with TRBD1 matching 7 bases. Germline assignment: CDR1 LGHNA and CDR2 YNFKEQ. The CDR3 length is 15 residues. V lost 0 bases to trimming and J lost 4 bases; unmatched junction nucleotides: 5. In nucleotides, the CDR3 is TGTGCCAGCAGCCAAGAGGAGGGGGCGAGCTATGGCTACACCTTC. Translated, it gives CASSQEEGASYGYTF.

V usage is TRBV6-2 or TRBV6-3 and J usage is TRBJ1-5; 9 nucleotides line up with TRBD1. The CDR3 has 17 residues. Germline assignment: CDR1 MNHEY and CDR2 SVGEGT. V was pared by 5 bases and J by 4 bases, with 12 bases of the junction left unmatched. CDR3 nucleotides: TGTGCCAGCAGTGCCTACACCGGGACAGGGAGGAATCAGCCCCAGCATTTT. Protein sequence: CASSAYTGTGRNQPQHF.

The chain couples TRBV19 to TRBJ2-1; weak D call: TRBD1 (5 bases). CDR1 and CDR2 (germline): LNHDA, SQIVND (reference sequence). CDR3 length equals 15 residues. V was cut by 5 bases and J by 3 bases, with 14 bases left in between. The CDR3 loop reads CASSETGAVYNEQFF. DNA of the CDR3: TGTGCCAGTAGTGAGACTGGGGCTGTCTACAATGAGCAGTTCTTC.

The count of this clone is one. The rearrangement links TRBV4-1 to TRBJ2-5; 8 bases fit TRBD1. Germline V gene data show CDR1 as MGHRA and CDR2 as YSYEKL. With 0 bases clipped from V and 5 bases from J, the junction kept 8 bases outside the gene matches. The CDR3 loop spans 16 amino acids. The CDR3 DNA reads as TGCGCCAGCAGCCAAGATCGGGCAGGGGGCTTGGAGACCCAGTACTTC. This gives the protein CASSQDRAGGLETQYF.

CDR3 amino acids: CASSHPASGRIGSSYNEQFF. CDR3 bases: TGCGCCAGCAGCCATCCCGCTAGCGGGAGGATTGGGAGCTCCTACAATGAGCAGTTCTTC. The chain uses TRBV5-1 and TRBJ2-1, with 11 bases fitting TRBD2. Germline CDR1 reads SGHRS; CDR2 reads YFSETQ. V lost 4 bases to trimming and J lost 0 bases; unmatched junction nucleotides: 15. The CDR3 loop spans 20 amino acids.

The CDR3 here is CASSRRLQGRGTEAFF. CDR3 sequence (DNA): TGTGCCAGCAGCCGCCGCCTACAGGGGAGAGGCACTGAAGCTTTCTTT. This chain connects TRBV3-1 (or the pseudogene TRBV3-2) to TRBJ1-1, with 7 positions matching TRBD1. CDR3 size: 16 residues. The V and J ends lost 4 bases and 4 bases, in that order; junction bases with no gene match: 12. Germline V CDR1 and CDR2: LGHDT, YNNKEL (reference sequence).

The chain uses TRBV18 and TRBJ1-5, with 8 bases fitting TRBD1. Germline V CDR1 and CDR2: KGHSH, LQKENI. V shed 4 bases and J 6 bases; nucleotides not matched to a gene: 5. The CDR3 runs 14 residues. CDR3 in amino acids: CASSLQGAVQPQHF. CDR3 bases: TGTGCCAGCTCACTTCAGGGGGCTGTTCAGCCCCAGCATTTT.

V is TRBV28 and J is TRBJ2-7, with D perhaps TRBD1 (5 bases). The CDR3 totals 14 residues. The V end was cut by 5 bases, the J end by 4 bases, with 15 bases between. Germline V gene sequence: CDR1 MDHEN, CDR2 SYDVKM. The CDR3 region is CASSRSGKIYEQYF. The CDR3 DNA follows: TGTGCCAGCAGTCGGTCAGGGAAAATATACGAGCAGTACTTC.

This CDR3 reads CASSYGTGGGTDTQYF. The CDR3 bases are TGTGCCAGCTCTTACGGGACAGGGGGCGGCACAGATACGCAGTATTTT. V is TRBV18 and J is TRBJ2-3; the match to TRBD1 covers 12 bases. CDR1 is KGHSH and CDR2 is LQKENI in the germline V gene. The CDR3 is made up of 16 amino acids. The J segment lost 1 base and the V segment lost 6 bases, leaving 5 bases of the junction unmatched.

The chain recombines TRBV24-1 with TRBJ1-5; no definite D call. This CDR3 comprises 13 residues. Germline V gene data show CDR1 as KGHDR and CDR2 as SFDVKD. Between the trimmed V and J ends, which lost 6 bases and 0 bases, there was a span of 5 bases. The CDR3 spells CATSQNSNQPQHF. The CDR3 DNA sequence: TGTGCCACCAGTCAGAATAGCAATCAGCCCCAGCATTTT.

V and J are TRBV6-2 or TRBV6-3 and TRBJ1-1; D remains unclear. The CDR3 is 11 amino acids. Germline CDR1 reads MNHEY; CDR2 reads SVGEGT. Trimming left V 3 bases short and J 6 bases short, with 5 bases between. The CDR3 loop is CASSYRAEAFF. CDR3 bases: TGTGCCAGCAGTTATAGAGCTGAAGCTTTCTTT.

The rearrangement links TRBV25-1 to TRBJ2-1; D is perhaps TRBD2 (6 bases). CDR1 and CDR2 from the germline V gene are MGHDK and SYGVNS. The germline V and J ends were trimmed by 5 bases and 7 bases, with 15 bases remaining between them. The CDR3 totals 14 residues. The CDR3 spells CASSYEGGRNEQFF. CDR3 nucleotides: TGTGCCAGCAGTTACGAGGGAGGCCGGAATGAGCAGTTCTTC.

This clone appeared a single time. The chain joins TRBV29-1 to TRBJ1-1; D is perhaps TRBD1 (6 bases). CDR3 length equals 13 residues. Germline CDR1 SQVTM, CDR2 ANQGSEA. Trimming removed 3 bases from V and 0 bases from J, with 8 bases in between. In DNA, the CDR3 is TGCAGCGTTGAGAGGACAGTGAACACTGAAGCTTTCTTT. It specifies CSVERTVNTEAFF.

The chain is built from TRBV28 and TRBJ1-5; the match to TRBD1 covers 7 bases. The CDR3 sequence is 15 residues long. Germline values: CDR1 MDHEN, CDR2 SYDVKM. With V trimmed by 3 bases and J by 2 bases, 4 bases remained unmatched. This chain's CDR3 is CASSFQDRGNQPQHF. In DNA form, the CDR3 reads TGTGCCAGCAGTTTTCAAGACAGGGGCAATCAGCCCCAGCATTTT.

The chain is built from TRBV6-5 and TRBJ1-2, with D perhaps matching TRBD1 (5 bases). The V end lost 6 bases, the J end lost 4 bases, and 18 bases lay between the germline ends. Germline V gene sequence: CDR1 MNHEY, CDR2 SVGAGI. The CDR3 length is 15 residues. The CDR3 sequence: CASRRGGGSGYGYTF. The CDR3 DNA sequence: TGTGCCAGCAGGAGGGGAGGAGGGTCTGGCTATGGCTACACCTTC.

This chain links TRBV5-1 with TRBJ2-7, with 14 bases aligning to TRBD2. J was trimmed by 4 bases and V by 1 base; bases with no gene match: 7. The CDR3 consists of 17 residues. Germline V gene data show CDR1 as SGHRS and CDR2 as YFSETQ. In DNA, the CDR3 is TGCGCCAGCAGCTTGACCCGACTAGCGGGAGGGCCATACGAGCAGTACTTC. It is translated as CASSLTRLAGGPYEQYF.